The present entry profiles one T cell receptor beta chain with its context. Antigen unknown. The record originates from a study of T cell responses to AZD1222 COVID-19 vaccine. Study results and caveats: Nearly half of unique spike-specific TCRs reportedly avoided B.1.351 and B.1.1.7 mutated regions. Baseline seropositives among AZD1222 recipients totaled only 5 or 6.

Assay: immunoSEQ multiplex PCR; the TCRdb copy retains only in-frame clones and omits some. The sample consists of fewer than 85,000 clones, 80% to 90% of them appearing once. The CDR3 consists of 16 residues. V gave up 3 bases and J gave up 5 bases; unmatched junction bases: 7. The germline gives CDR1 ENHRY, CDR2 SYGVKD. The source is an adult who received the AZD1222 COVID-19 vaccine. Source: peripheral blood, taken 28 days after the second AZD1222 dose. This chain connects TRBV10-3 to TRBJ1-1, with 12 bases lining up with TRBD1. The CDR3: CAISEGTGGVDTEAFF. CDR3 nucleotide sequence: TGTGCCATCAGTGAAGGGACAGGGGGCGTCGATACTGAAGCTTTCTTT.